The 28 T cell receptor beta chains given below trace back to one sample, sequenced in a study of blood T cell repertoires in COVID-19. The assay was immunoSEQ multiplex PCR, and TCRdb's table has in-frame clones only and misses some. Of 200,000 to 250,000 clones listed, around 90% are singletons. Sequenced sample: peripheral blood. Receptors originate from an elderly man with acute or convalescent COVID-19.

The gene calls are TRBV14 and TRBJ1-4; no clear D. The germline V and J ends were trimmed by 4 bases and 10 bases, with 19 bases remaining between them. The CDR3 has 15 amino acids. Per germline, CDR1 SGHDN and CDR2 FVKESK. The CDR3 spells CASSLQKGGAGKLFF. For the CDR3, the DNA is TGTGCCAGCAGCCTGCAAAAGGGCGGTGCGGGAAAACTGTTTTTT.

As to this clone: The same CDR3 arises from other DNA sequences in this sample as well. V and J are TRBV7-9 and TRBJ2-5; weak D call: TRBD2 (6 bases). Trimming shortened V by 5 bases and J by 5 bases, and 15 bases separated the two germline ends. The germline CDR1 and CDR2 sequences are SEHNR and FQNEAQ (reference sequence). The CDR3 contains 14 residues. The CDR3 loop reads CASSPGTGGETQYF. In nucleotides, the CDR3 is TGTGCCAGCAGCCCCGGGACTGGCGGCGAGACCCAGTACTTC.

The rearrangement joins TRBV15 to TRBJ2-1, with D possibly matching TRBD2 (6 bases). CDR3 length: 13 residues. V gave up 7 bases and J gave up 0 bases, with 7 bases separating them. CDR1 and CDR2 from the germline V gene are LNHNV and YYDKDF (reference sequence). CDR3 protein: CATIGGSYNEQFF. In nucleotides, the CDR3 is TGTGCCACCATCGGGGGCTCCTACAATGAGCAGTTCTTC.

The chain combines TRBV6-5 with TRBJ2-1; the match to TRBD2 covers 9 bases. Germline V gene data show CDR1 as MNHEY and CDR2 as SVGAGI. V trimming: 8 bases; J trimming: 3 bases; junction bases outside the gene matches: 5. This CDR3 has 14 residues. CDR3: CASGKAGGYNEQFF. In nucleotides, the CDR3 is TGTGCCAGCGGAAAAGCGGGAGGCTACAATGAGCAGTTCTTC.

This chain connects TRBV7-2 to TRBJ1-2, with TRBD1 identical over 9 bases. Germline values: CDR1 SGHTA, CDR2 FQGNSA. There are 15 residues in the CDR3. V trimming: 1 base; J trimming: 8 bases; junction bases outside the gene matches: 8. The CDR3 protein is CASSLESGQGYGYTF. DNA of the CDR3: TGTGCCAGCAGCTTAGAGTCCGGACAGGGGTACGGCTACACCTTC.

The rearrangement joins TRBV12-3 or TRBV12-4 to TRBJ1-4; D gene ambiguous. The V end was cut by 2 bases, the J end by 7 bases, with 5 bases between. CDR3 size: 12 residues. CDR3: CASSLNSEKLFF. In nucleotides, the CDR3 is TGTGCCAGCAGTTTAAATAGTGAAAAACTGTTTTTT.

V gene TRBV28 combines with J gene TRBJ2-7; 7 bases are a match to TRBD1. Per the germline V gene, CDR1 is MDHEN and CDR2 is SYDVKM. V lost 4 bases and J lost 2; bases outside the gene matches: 8. This CDR3 contains 15 residues. The DNA for the CDR3 is TGTGCCAGCAGTTCCTACAGGGGAGAAGCCTACGAGCAGTACTTC. It specifies CASSSYRGEAYEQYF.

The chain links TRBV28 to TRBJ2-2; D gene unclear. Trimming pared 5 bases from V and 7 bases from J, leaving 14 bases between. Germline lookup yields CDR1 MDHEN and CDR2 SYDVKM. The CDR3 consists of 14 residues. This chain's CDR3 is CASSPHTLGGELFF. CDR3 in DNA: TGTGCCAGCAGTCCACACACGCTAGGCGGGGAGCTGTTTTTT.

The J gene is TRBJ2-5, the V gene TRBV7-9; 15 positions agree with TRBD2. Looked up from germline, CDR1 is SEHNR and CDR2 is FQNEAQ (reference sequence). The CDR3 contains 16 residues. V shed 5 bases and J 3 bases; nucleotides not matched to a gene: 4. The chain's CDR3 is CASSRTSGGAEETQYF. The CDR3 DNA is TGTGCCAGCAGCCGGACTAGCGGGGGGGCAGAAGAGACCCAGTACTTC.

Only a few counts were recorded for this clone. The chain is built from TRBV7-9 and TRBJ1-1; 8 nucleotides agree with TRBD1. The CDR3 has 13 amino acids. The J segment lost 8 bases and the V segment lost 1 base, leaving 3 bases of the junction unmatched. CDR1 and CDR2 (germline): SEHNR, FQNEAQ (reference sequence). In nucleotides, the CDR3 is TGTGCCAGCAGCTTAGTTCGACAGGGGGAAGCTTTCTTT. Translating gives CASSLVRQGEAFF.

The table lists this clone with a few counts. This chain links TRBV5-4 with TRBJ2-3, with 8 bases aligning to TRBD1. CDR3 size: 16 residues. Trimming took 4 bases from V and 1 from J; bases not matched to a gene: 8. Germline CDR1 reads SGHNT; CDR2 reads YYREEE (reference sequence). CDR3 coding DNA: TGTGCCAGCAGCGCGCAGGGGGCGCAGGGCACAGATACGCAGTATTTT. Encoded protein: CASSAQGAQGTDTQYF.

V usage is TRBV7-9 and J usage is TRBJ2-5; 9 bases align to TRBD1. Germline CDR1 and CDR2: SEHNR and FQNEAQ (reference sequence). The CDR3 runs to 15 residues. Trimming removed 5 bases from V and 3 bases from J; junction bases left unmatched: 7. This chain's CDR3 is CASSKFGDREETQYF. The CDR3 DNA follows: TGTGCCAGCAGCAAATTCGGGGACAGGGAAGAGACCCAGTACTTC.

The J gene is TRBJ1-6, the V gene TRBV12-5; no definite D call. Per germline, CDR1 LGHNT and CDR2 FRNRAP. The CDR3 runs 17 residues. V was shortened by 5 bases and J by 0 bases, with 14 bases between the two germline ends. The CDR3 protein is CASGLGREPSYNSPLHF. The CDR3, as DNA: TGTGCTAGTGGTCTAGGACGGGAGCCCTCCTATAATTCACCCCTCCACTTT.

The chain has TRBV10-3 and TRBJ2-7, with TRBD2 matching 7 bases. The germline CDR1 and CDR2 sequences are ENHRY and SYGVKD. The V and J ends lost 10 bases and 5 bases, in that order; junction bases with no gene match: 8. The CDR3 contains 12 residues. The CDR3 DNA is TGTGCCACGAGAGCGGGGATGCACGAGCAGTACTTC. It is translated as CATRAGMHEQYF.

J is TRBJ2-1 and V is TRBV4-1; maybe TRBD2 (5 bases). This CDR3 region has 14 residues. Trimming shortened V by 2 bases and J by 8 bases, and 13 bases separated the two germline ends. CDR1 MGHRA and CDR2 YSYEKL come from the germline V gene. CDR3 bases: TGCGCCAGCAGCCAAACGGGGTTCGTCGATGAGCAGTTCTTC. It codes for CASSQTGFVDEQFF.

V is TRBV28 and J is TRBJ2-5; weak D call: TRBD1 (5 bases). CDR1 is MDHEN, CDR2 SYDVKM, per germline. V lost 7 bases to trimming and J lost 2 bases, with 17 bases between them. There are 15 residues in the CDR3. The DNA of the CDR3 is TGTGCCAGCACAAAGGCATCCACAGGACAAGAGACCCAGTACTTC. This sequence encodes CASTKASTGQETQYF. Using reference TRBV28 and TRBJ2-5 for the parts outside the CDR3, the full variable domain is DVKVTQSSRYLVKRTGEKVFLECVQDMDHENMFWYRQDPGLGLRLIYFSYDVKMKEKGDIPEGYSVSREKKERFSLILESASTNQTSMYLCASTKASTGQETQYFGPGTRLLVL.

This chain links TRBV5-1 with TRBJ2-6; maybe TRBD2 (5 bases). This CDR3 contains 18 residues. Germline values: CDR1 SGHRS, CDR2 YFSETQ. V lost 0 bases and J lost 0, with 13 bases in between. The CDR3 DNA sequence: TGCGCCAGCAGCTTGGATCGGGGATCAGGCTCTGGGGCCAACGTCCTGACTTTC. Residues: CASSLDRGSGSGANVLTF.

J is TRBJ1-5 and V is TRBV6-1, with 8 bases lining up with TRBD1. The CDR3 extends over 14 amino acids. Germline V gene lookup returns CDR1 MNHNS and CDR2 SASEGT. J was trimmed by 6 bases and V by 2 bases; bases with no gene match: 3. CDR3 region: CASSEPGGGQPQHF. The CDR3 DNA is TGTGCCAGCAGTGAACCAGGGGGCGGTCAGCCCCAGCATTTT.

The V call is TRBV6-5, the J call TRBJ1-2; TRBD1 aligns across 8 bases. This CDR3 spans 15 amino acids. With V trimmed by 6 bases and J by 5 bases, 11 bases remained unmatched. Germline CDR1 reads MNHEY; CDR2 reads SVGAGI. CDR3 amino acids: CASSLNRDRLYGYTF. The CDR3, as DNA: TGTGCCAGCAGCCTTAACCGGGACAGGTTATATGGCTACACCTTC.

The rearrangement links TRBV14 to TRBJ1-2; 8 positions agree with TRBD1. Trimming removed 1 base from V and 8 bases from J; junction bases left unmatched: 9. There are 15 residues in the CDR3. Germline V gene sequence: CDR1 SGHDN, CDR2 FVKESK. The CDR3, as DNA: TGTGCCAGCAGCCAAGTCTCAGGACAGGGAAGGGGCTACACCTTC. This codes for CASSQVSGQGRGYTF.

The chain is built from TRBV5-5 and TRBJ2-7; 14 nucleotides match TRBD2. This CDR3 is built from 19 residues. V dropped 2 bases and J dropped 0; count of bases not matched to a gene: 10. Germline CDR1 and CDR2: SGHKS and YYEKEE (reference sequence). The CDR3 sequence: CASSLHTGTSGSSSYEQYF. Written as DNA, the CDR3 is TGTGCCAGCAGCTTACACACCGGGACTAGCGGGAGCAGCTCCTACGAGCAGTACTTC. Full variable domain (outside the CDR3, taken from reference TRBV5-5 and TRBJ2-7): DAGVTQSPTHLIKTRGQQVTLRCSPISGHKSVSWYQQVLGQGPQFIFQYYEKEERGRGNFPDRFSARQFPNYSSELNVNALLLGDSALYLCASSLHTGTSGSSSYEQYFGPGTRLTVT.

This clone was observed a single time. The chain recombines TRBV12-3 or TRBV12-4 with TRBJ2-1; D not resolved. V was trimmed by 3 bases and J by 4 bases, leaving 4 bases between them. The length of the CDR3 is 12 residues. As DNA, the CDR3 is TGTGCCAGCAGTTTCTTATACAATGAGCAGTTCTTC. Translated, it gives CASSFLYNEQFF.

The chain recombines TRBV23-1 with TRBJ1-5, with D tentatively TRBD1 (5 bases). TRBV23-1 carries the ORF label, with uncertain function. V was pared by 4 bases and J by 1 base, with 17 bases between. CDR3 length: 17 amino acids. The CDR3 nucleotides are TGCGCCAGCAGTCCCCCTCAGGGTTTCATGAGCAATCAGCCCCAGCATTTT. As protein: CASSPPQGFMSNQPQHF.

V gene TRBV11-1 combines with J gene TRBJ2-1, with D possibly matching TRBD1 (6 bases). The CDR3 has 15 residues. The germline V gene encodes CDR1 SGHAT and CDR2 FQDESV (reference sequence). V lost 1 base and J 3 bases, leaving 10 bases between the germline ends. CDR3 sequence: CASSLEGGVYNEQFF. CDR3 coding DNA: TGTGCCAGCAGCTTAGAAGGGGGAGTCTACAATGAGCAGTTCTTC.

The CDR3 loop reads CASSAQRQGVYEQYF. The CDR3, as DNA: TGTGCCAGCAGCGCCCAACGACAGGGGGTGTACGAGCAGTACTTC. The chain links TRBV7-2 to TRBJ2-7; 9 bases agree with TRBD1. The germline CDR1 and CDR2 sequences are SGHTA and FQGNSA. The length of the CDR3 is 15 residues. J gave up 4 bases and V 5 bases, and 9 bases lay outside the gene matches.

The gene calls are TRBV6-5 and TRBJ1-1, with D possibly TRBD1 on 6 matching bases. The V end lost 4 bases, the J end lost 4 bases, and 13 bases lay between the germline ends. Germline CDR1 is MNHEY and CDR2 is SVGAGI. The CDR3 sequence is 14 residues long. The CDR3 DNA reads as TGTGCCAGCAGTTCTCCCTCAGGGGCCACTGAAGCTTTCTTT. This codes for CASSSPSGATEAFF.

V and J are TRBV4-2 and TRBJ2-2, with 8 bases fitting TRBD1. Per germline, CDR1 LGHNA and CDR2 YNFKEQ. There are 17 residues in the CDR3. The trim removed 2 bases at V and 4 bases at J, leaving 9 bases unmatched. The CDR3 spells CASSQPGGGRSTGELFF. The CDR3 bases are TGTGCCAGCAGCCAACCAGGGGGCGGCCGTAGCACCGGGGAGCTGTTTTTT.

The J gene is TRBJ1-3, the V gene TRBV7-2; 7 nucleotides match TRBD1. Trimming cost V 6 bases and J 1 base; bases outside gene matches: 6. The germline V gene encodes CDR1 SGHTA and CDR2 FQGNSA. The CDR3 covers 15 residues. The CDR3 loop is CASRDHRGSGNTIYF. The CDR3 bases are TGTGCCAGCAGAGATCACAGGGGTTCTGGAAACACCATATATTTT.